These 20 T cell receptor beta chains were sequenced from one sample in a study of CXCR3-negative and CXCR3-positive naive CD8 T cells. UMI-labeled 5' RACE yielded the TRB cDNA libraries. With the 5' RACE reads reprocessed, TCRdb shows one record per CDR3 protein and no DNA. Its table records tens of thousands of distinct CDR3 sequences. Material for sequencing was naive CXCR3- CD8+ T cells from blood. As to subset: CD45RO-CCR7+CD27+CD95- naive CD8+ T cells lacking CXCR3 (TNR3-). These receptors were collected from a human donor in good health. Some clones in this sample may be carry-over from other donors' samples.

The V gene is TRBV14, the J gene TRBJ2-1; TCRdb outputs TRBD1, but without DNA this stays unchecked. The germline CDR1 and CDR2 sequences are SGHDN and FVKESK. The CDR3 has 15 amino acids. The CDR3 here is CASSQFDPRDNEQFF. Looking up the rest from reference TRBV14 and TRBJ2-1 gives the full variable domain: EAGVTQFPSHSVIEKGQTVTLRCDPISGHDNLYWYRRVMGKEIKFLLHFVKESKQDESGMPNNRFLAERTGGTYSTLKVQPAELEDSGVYFCASSQFDPRDNEQFFGPGTRLTVL.

The chain is built from TRBV14 and TRBJ2-5; TCRdb's D call, TRBD1, is unchecked because there is no DNA. The CDR3 extends over 13 amino acids. In germline, CDR1 is SGHDN, CDR2 FVKESK. CDR3 in amino acids: CASSQGQEETQYF.

CDR3 protein: CATSDLGPGEWETQYF. The chain couples TRBV24-1 to TRBJ2-5; without DNA, the TCRdb call of TRBD1 cannot be checked. Germline-derived CDR1 and CDR2 are KGHDR and SFDVKD. CDR3 length equals 16 residues.

The rearrangement joins TRBV4-3 to TRBJ2-2; TCRdb picks TRBD2, but there is no DNA to check that call. CDR1 is LGHNA and CDR2 is YSLEER in the germline V gene. This CDR3 has 17 amino acids. The CDR3 loop is CASSQDGGGASTGELFF.

This chain uses TRBV2 with TRBJ1-6; the D call of TRBD1 rests on TCRdb alone, since no DNA is present to check it. The CDR3 is 19 amino acids. In germline, CDR1 is SNHLY, CDR2 FYNNEI. The CDR3 here is CASSEIPQGGSSYNSPLHF.

CDR3 in amino acids: CASSQVQGNQPQHF. This chain links TRBV3-1 with TRBJ1-5; TCRdb reports TRBD1, a call that lacks DNA to check it against. From germline, CDR1 is LGHDT and CDR2 YNNKEL (reference sequence). CDR3 length: 14 amino acids.

The chain links TRBV6-2 or TRBV6-3 to TRBJ1-2; no DNA is available, so the TRBD1 call from TCRdb remains unchecked. There are 14 residues in the CDR3. Germline CDR1 MNHEY, CDR2 SVGEGT. This chain's CDR3 is CASSYGTESYGYTF.

The chain has TRBV13 and TRBJ2-7; the D gene TCRdb calls, TRBD2, cannot be checked with no DNA. The CDR3 runs 14 residues. Germline CDR1 reads PRHDT; CDR2 reads FYEKMQ (reference sequence). The CDR3 reads CASSSGTSFHEQYF.

This chain's CDR3 is CASSKDAGRRTEAFF. The genes are TRBV21-1 and TRBJ1-1. TRBV21-1 is a known pseudogene. The CDR3 has 15 amino acids.

The chain joins TRBV7-6 to TRBJ2-1; TCRdb returns TRBD1, unconfirmable since there is no DNA. The germline CDR1 and CDR2 sequences are SGHVS and FNYEAQ. CDR3 length: 13 residues. The CDR3 reads CASSLGGAKNMIF.

This chain links TRBV5-6 with TRBJ2-3; TCRdb names TRBD1, which stays unverified in the absence of DNA. Germline lookup yields CDR1 SGHDT and CDR2 YYEEEE. The CDR3 is made up of 16 amino acids. CDR3 amino acids: CASSLEGQEITDTQYF. The variable domain in full, with the rest retrieved from reference TRBV5-6 and TRBJ2-3, is DAGVTQSPTHLIKTRGQQVTLRCSPKSGHDTVSWYQQALGQGPQFIFQYYEEEERQRGNFPDRFSGHQFPNYSSELNVNALLLGDSALYLCASSLEGQEITDTQYFGPGTRLTVL.

The CDR3 sequence: CASSPPGSNEQFF. This chain joins TRBV7-9 and TRBJ2-1; TCRdb lists TRBD1, though no DNA is available to test this call. The length of the CDR3 is 13 residues. Germline assignment: CDR1 SEHNR and CDR2 FQNEAQ (reference sequence).

The chain is built from TRBV9 and TRBJ2-7. CDR3 length equals 14 residues. CDR1 is SGDLS and CDR2 is YYNGEE in the germline V gene. This chain's CDR3 is CASSVGQETYEQYF.

J is TRBJ2-7 and V is TRBV7-2; TCRdb returns TRBD2, unconfirmable since there is no DNA. Germline loops: CDR1 SGHTA, CDR2 FQGNSA. The CDR3 runs 14 residues. Here the CDR3 reads CASSFPGLANEQYF.

The chain combines TRBV7-9 with TRBJ2-5; TCRdb selects TRBD2, and the lack of DNA leaves this call unchecked. Per the germline V gene, CDR1 is SEHNR and CDR2 is FQNEAQ (reference sequence). This CDR3 has 13 amino acids. CDR3 region: CASLPTSLETQYF. Full variable domain (outside the CDR3, taken from reference TRBV7-9 and TRBJ2-5): DTGVSQNPRHKITKRGQNVTFRCDPISEHNRLYWYRQTLGQGPEFLTYFQNEAQLEKSRLLSDRFSAERPKGSFSTLEIQRTEQGDSAMYLCASLPTSLETQYFGPGTRLLVL.

V and J are TRBV27 and TRBJ2-3; TCRdb names TRBD1, which stays unverified in the absence of DNA. The germline V gene encodes CDR1 MNHEY and CDR2 SMNVEV (reference sequence). This CDR3 spans 19 amino acids. The CDR3 reads CASSEYSGTGGAFADTQYF.

V and J are TRBV5-5 and TRBJ2-1; no DNA is available, so the TRBD1 call from TCRdb remains unchecked. CDR3 length equals 16 residues. Germline values: CDR1 SGHKS, CDR2 YYEKEE (reference sequence). The CDR3 spells CASSLGRQGAWYEQFF.

The rearrangement joins TRBV29-1 to TRBJ2-7; the TCRdb call, TRBD1, lacks DNA for checking. The CDR3 runs to 11 residues. Per germline, CDR1 SQVTM and CDR2 ANQGSEA. CDR3 protein: CSVALDHEQYF.

The chain carries TRBV20-1 and TRBJ2-7; TCRdb calls TRBD1, which cannot be checked without DNA. This CDR3 is built from 14 residues. The germline CDR1 and CDR2 sequences are DFQATT and SNEGSKA (reference sequence). CDR3 sequence reads: CSASAPGQYYEQYF.

The chain combines TRBV4-1 with TRBJ2-1; TCRdb names TRBD1, which stays unverified in the absence of DNA. The germline gives CDR1 MGHRA, CDR2 YSYEKL. This CDR3 spans 15 amino acids. The CDR3 reads CASSQIIRTHNEQFF.